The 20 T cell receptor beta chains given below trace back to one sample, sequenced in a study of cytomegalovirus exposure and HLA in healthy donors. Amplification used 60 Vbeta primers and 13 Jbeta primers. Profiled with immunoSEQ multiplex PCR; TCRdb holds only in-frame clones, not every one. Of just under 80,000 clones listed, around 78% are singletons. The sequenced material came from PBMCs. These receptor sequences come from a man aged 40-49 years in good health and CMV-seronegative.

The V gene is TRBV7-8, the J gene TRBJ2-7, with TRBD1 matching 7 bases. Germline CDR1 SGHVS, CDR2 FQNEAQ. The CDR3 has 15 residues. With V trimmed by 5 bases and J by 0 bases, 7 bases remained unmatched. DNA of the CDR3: TGTGCCAGCAGCCCGCAGGACAGGAGCTCCTACGAGCAGTACTTC. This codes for CASSPQDRSSYEQYF.

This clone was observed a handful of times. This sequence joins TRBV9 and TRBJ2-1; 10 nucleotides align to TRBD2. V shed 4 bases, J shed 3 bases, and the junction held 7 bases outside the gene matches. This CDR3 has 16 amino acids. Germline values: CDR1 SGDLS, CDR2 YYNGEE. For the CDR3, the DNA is TGTGCCAGCAGCCCTAGCGGGAGCTTTGGCTACAATGAGCAGTTCTTC. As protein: CASSPSGSFGYNEQFF.

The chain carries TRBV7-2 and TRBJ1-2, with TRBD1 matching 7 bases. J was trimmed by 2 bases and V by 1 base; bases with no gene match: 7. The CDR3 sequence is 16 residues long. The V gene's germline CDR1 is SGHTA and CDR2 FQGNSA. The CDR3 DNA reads TGTGCCAGCAGCTTAGGCAGGGGGGTAAAGAACTATGGCTACACCTTC. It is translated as CASSLGRGVKNYGYTF.

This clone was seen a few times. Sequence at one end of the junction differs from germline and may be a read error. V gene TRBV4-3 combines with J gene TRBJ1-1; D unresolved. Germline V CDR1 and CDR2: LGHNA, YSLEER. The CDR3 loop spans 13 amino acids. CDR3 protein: CASSQDGRLSVLF. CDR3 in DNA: TGCGCCAGCAGCCAAGATGGGAGGCTTTCCGTCCTCTTT.

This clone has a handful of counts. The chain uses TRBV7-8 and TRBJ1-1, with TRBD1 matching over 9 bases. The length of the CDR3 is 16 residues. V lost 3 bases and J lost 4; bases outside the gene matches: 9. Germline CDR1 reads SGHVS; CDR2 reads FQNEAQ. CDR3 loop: CASSFLSGQGPTEAFF. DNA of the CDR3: TGTGCCAGCAGCTTTCTGTCGGGACAGGGACCCACTGAAGCTTTCTTT.

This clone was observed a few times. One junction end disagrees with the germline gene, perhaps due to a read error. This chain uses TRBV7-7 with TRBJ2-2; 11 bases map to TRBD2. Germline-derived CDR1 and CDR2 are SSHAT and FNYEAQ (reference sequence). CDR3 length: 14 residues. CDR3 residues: CASRRTSGTGELFF. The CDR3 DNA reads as TGTGCTAGCAGGAGGACTAGCGGGACCGGGGAGCTGTTTTTT.

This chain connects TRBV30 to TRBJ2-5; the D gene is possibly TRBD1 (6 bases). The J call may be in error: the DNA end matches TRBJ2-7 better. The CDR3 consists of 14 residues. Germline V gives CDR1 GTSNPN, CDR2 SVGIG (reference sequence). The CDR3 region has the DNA TGTGCCTGGAGTCCGGGACAAGGGGTTTTCGAGCAGTACTTC. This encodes CAWSPGQGVFEQYF.

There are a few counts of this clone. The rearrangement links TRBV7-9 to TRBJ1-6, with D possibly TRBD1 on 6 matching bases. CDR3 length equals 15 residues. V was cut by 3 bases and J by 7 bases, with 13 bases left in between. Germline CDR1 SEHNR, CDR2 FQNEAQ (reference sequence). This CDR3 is CASSLTGQGNSPLHF. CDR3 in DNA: TGTGCCAGCAGCTTGACCGGGCAGGGGAATTCACCCCTCCACTTT.

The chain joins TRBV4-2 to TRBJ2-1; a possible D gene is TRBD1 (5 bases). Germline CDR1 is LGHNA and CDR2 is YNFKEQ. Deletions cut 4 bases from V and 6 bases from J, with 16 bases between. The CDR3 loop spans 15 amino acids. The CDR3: CASSLRGQGLNEQFF. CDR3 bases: TGTGCCAGCAGCCTCCGAGGTCAGGGCCTCAATGAGCAGTTCTTC.

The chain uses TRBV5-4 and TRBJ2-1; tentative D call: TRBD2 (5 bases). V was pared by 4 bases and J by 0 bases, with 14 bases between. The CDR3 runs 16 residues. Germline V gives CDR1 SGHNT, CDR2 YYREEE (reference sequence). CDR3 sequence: CASSPRRTYSYNEQFF. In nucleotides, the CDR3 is TGTGCCAGCAGCCCGAGGCGGACTTACTCCTACAATGAGCAGTTCTTC.

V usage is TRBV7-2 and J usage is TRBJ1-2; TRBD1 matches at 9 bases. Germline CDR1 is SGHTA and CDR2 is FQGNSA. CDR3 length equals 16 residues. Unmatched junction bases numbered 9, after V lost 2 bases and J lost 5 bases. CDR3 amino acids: CASSLSQGAPRYGYTF. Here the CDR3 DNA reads TGTGCCAGCAGCTTATCACAGGGGGCTCCTCGGTATGGCTACACCTTC.

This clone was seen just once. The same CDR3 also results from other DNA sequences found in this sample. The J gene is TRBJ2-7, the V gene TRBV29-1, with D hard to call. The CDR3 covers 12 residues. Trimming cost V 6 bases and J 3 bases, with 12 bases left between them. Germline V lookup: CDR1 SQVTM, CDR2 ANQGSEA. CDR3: CSVGGQLYEQYF. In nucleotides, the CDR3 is TGCAGCGTCGGTGGGCAGCTCTACGAGCAGTACTTC.

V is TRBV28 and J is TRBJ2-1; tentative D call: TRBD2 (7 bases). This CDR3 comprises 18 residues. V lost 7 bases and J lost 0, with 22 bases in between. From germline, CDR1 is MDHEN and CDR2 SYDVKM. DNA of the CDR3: TGTGCCAGCACCAAATGGGGGGGCGGGGGCCCCTCCTACAATGAGCAGTTCTTC. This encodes CASTKWGGGGPSYNEQFF.

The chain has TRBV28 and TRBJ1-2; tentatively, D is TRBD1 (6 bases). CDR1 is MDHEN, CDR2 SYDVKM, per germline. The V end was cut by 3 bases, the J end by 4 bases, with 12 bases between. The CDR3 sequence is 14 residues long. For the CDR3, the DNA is TGTGCCAGCAGTTTGCCCAGGGGAATCTATGGCTACACCTTC. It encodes CASSLPRGIYGYTF.

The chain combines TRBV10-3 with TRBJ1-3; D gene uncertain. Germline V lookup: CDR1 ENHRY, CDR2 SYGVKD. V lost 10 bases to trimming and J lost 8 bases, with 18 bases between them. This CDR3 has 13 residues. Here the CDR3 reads CATGRTEWDTIYF. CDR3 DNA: TGTGCCACTGGGAGGACCGAGTGGGACACCATATATTTT.

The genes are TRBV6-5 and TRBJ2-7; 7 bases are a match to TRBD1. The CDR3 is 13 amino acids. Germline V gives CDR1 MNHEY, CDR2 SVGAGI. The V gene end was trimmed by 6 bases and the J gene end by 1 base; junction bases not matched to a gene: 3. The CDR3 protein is CASREGASYEQYF. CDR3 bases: TGTGCCAGCAGAGAGGGGGCATCCTACGAGCAGTACTTC.

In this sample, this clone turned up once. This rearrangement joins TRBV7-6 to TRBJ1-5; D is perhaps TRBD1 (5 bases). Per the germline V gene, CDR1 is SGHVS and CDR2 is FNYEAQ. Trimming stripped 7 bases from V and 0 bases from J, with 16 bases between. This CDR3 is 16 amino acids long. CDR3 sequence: CASIIAETDSNQPQHF. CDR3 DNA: TGTGCCAGCATTATTGCCGAGACAGATAGCAATCAGCCCCAGCATTTT.

DNA for the CDR3: TGCGCCAGCAGCTTGGTAAGGGGTTCCAGCACCGGGGAGCTGTTTTTT. Its translation is CASSLVRGSSTGELFF. The chain joins TRBV5-1 to TRBJ2-2, with D maybe TRBD1 (5 bases). CDR3 length equals 16 residues. Germline CDR1 SGHRS, CDR2 YFSETQ. Trimming cost V 0 bases and J 4 bases, with 13 bases left between them.

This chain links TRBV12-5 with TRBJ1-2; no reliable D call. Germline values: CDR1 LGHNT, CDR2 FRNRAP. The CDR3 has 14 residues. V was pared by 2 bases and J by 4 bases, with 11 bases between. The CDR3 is CASGLNTTSYGYTF. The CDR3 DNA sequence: TGTGCTAGTGGTTTGAACACTACTAGCTATGGCTACACCTTC.

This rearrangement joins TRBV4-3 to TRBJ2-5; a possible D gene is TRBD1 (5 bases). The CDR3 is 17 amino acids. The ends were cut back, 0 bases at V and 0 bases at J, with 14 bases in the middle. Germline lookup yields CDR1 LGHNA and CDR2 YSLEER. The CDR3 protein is CASSQDNLGAYQETQYF. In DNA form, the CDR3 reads TGCGCCAGCAGCCAAGATAATTTAGGGGCGTACCAAGAGACCCAGTACTTC.